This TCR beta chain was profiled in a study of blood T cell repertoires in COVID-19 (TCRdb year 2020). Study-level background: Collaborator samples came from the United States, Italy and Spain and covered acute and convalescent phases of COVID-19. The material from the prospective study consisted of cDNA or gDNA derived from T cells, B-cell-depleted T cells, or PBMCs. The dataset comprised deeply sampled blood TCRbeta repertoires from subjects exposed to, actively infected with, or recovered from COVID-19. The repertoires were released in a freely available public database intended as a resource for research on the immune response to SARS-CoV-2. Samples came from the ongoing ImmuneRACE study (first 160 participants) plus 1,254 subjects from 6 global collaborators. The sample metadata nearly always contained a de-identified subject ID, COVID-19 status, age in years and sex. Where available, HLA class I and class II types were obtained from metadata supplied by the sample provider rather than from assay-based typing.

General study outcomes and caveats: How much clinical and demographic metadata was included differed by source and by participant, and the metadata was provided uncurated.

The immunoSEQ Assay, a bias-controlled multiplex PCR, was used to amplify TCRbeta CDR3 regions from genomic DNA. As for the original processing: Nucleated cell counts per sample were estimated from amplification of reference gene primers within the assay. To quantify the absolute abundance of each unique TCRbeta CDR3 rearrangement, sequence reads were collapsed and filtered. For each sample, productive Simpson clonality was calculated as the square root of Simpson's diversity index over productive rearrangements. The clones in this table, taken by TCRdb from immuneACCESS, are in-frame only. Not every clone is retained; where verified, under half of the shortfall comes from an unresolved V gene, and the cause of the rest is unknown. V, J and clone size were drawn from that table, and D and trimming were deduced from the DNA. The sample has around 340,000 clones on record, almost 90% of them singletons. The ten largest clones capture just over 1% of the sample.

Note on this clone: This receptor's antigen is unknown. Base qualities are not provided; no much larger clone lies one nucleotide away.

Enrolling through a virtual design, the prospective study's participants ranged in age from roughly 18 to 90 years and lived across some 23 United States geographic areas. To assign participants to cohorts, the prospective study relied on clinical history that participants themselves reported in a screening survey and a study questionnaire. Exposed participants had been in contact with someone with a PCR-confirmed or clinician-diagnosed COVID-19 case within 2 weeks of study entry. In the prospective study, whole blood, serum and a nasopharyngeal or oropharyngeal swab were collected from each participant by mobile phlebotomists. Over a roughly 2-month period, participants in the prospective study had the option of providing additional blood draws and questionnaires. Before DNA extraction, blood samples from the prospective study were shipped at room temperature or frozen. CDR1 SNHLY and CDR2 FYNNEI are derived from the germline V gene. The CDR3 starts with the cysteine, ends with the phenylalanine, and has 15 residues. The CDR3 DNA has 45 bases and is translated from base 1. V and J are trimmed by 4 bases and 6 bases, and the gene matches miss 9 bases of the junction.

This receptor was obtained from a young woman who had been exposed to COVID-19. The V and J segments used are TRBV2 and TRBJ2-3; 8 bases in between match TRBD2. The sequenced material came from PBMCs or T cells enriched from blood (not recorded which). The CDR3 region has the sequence CASSAVAGKADTQYF. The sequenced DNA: TGTGCCAGCAGTGCAGTAGCGGGAAAAGCGGATACGCAGTATTTT.